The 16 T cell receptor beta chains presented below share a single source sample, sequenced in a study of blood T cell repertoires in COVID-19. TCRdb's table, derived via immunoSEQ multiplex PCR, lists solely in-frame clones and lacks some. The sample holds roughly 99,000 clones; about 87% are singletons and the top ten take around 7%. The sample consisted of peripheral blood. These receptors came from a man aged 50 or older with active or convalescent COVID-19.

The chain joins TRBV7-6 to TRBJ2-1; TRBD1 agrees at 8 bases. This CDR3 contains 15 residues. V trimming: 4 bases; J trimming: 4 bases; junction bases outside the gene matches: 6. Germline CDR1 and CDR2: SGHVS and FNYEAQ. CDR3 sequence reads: CASSSGQAGYNEQFF. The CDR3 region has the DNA TGTGCCAGCAGCTCGGGACAGGCGGGGTACAATGAGCAGTTCTTC.

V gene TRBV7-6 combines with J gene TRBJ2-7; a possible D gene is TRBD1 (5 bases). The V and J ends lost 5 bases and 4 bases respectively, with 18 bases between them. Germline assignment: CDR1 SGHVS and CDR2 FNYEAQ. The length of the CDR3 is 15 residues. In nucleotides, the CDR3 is TGTGCCAGCAGCCCCACCTCTGACAGAAAGTACGAGCAGTACTTC. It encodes CASSPTSDRKYEQYF. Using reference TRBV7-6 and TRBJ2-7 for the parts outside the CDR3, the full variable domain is GAGVSQSPRYKVTKRGQDVALRCDPISGHVSLYWYRQALGQGPEFLTYFNYEAQQDKSGLPNDRFSAERPEGSISTLTIQRTEQRDSAMYRCASSPTSDRKYEQYFGPGTRLTVT.

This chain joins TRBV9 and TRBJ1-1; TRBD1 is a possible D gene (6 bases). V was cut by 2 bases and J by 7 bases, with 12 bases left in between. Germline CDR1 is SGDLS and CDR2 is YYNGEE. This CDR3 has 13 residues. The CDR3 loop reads CASSVRQDSEAFF. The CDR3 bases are TGTGCCAGCAGCGTGCGGCAGGACAGTGAAGCTTTCTTT.

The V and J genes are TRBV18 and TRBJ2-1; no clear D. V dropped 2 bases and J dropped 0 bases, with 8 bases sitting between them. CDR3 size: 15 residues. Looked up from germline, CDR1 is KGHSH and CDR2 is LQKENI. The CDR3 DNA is TGTGCCAGCTCACCATCCCAGTCCTCCTACAATGAGCAGTTCTTC. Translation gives CASSPSQSSYNEQFF.

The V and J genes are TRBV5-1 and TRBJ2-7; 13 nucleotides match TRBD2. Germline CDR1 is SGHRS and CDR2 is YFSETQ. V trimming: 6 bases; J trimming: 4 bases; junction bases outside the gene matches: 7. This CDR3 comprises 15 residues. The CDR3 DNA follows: TGCGCCAGCAACCTACTAGCGGGAGGGCCTTACGAGCAGTACTTC. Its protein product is CASNLLAGGPYEQYF.

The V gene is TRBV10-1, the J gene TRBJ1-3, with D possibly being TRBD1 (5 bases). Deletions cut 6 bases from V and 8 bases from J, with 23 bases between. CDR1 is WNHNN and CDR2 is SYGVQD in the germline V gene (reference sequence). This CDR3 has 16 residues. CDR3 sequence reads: CASRPSGHQGADTIYF. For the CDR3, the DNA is TGCGCCAGCAGACCTTCCGGACATCAGGGTGCGGACACCATATATTTT.

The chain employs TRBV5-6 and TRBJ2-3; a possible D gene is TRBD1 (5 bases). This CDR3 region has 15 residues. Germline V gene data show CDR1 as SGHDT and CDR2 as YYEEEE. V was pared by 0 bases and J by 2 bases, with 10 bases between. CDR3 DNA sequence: TGTGCCAGCAGCTTGGGGGGCGGAACCACAGATACGCAGTATTTT. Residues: CASSLGGGTTDTQYF.

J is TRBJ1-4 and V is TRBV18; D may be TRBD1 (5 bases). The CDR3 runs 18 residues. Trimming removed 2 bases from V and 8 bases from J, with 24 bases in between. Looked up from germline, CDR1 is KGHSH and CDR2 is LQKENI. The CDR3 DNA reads TGTGCCAGCTCACCATCAAACAGGCCCACGTACGGCCAAGAAAAACTGTTTTTT. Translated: CASSPSNRPTYGQEKLFF.

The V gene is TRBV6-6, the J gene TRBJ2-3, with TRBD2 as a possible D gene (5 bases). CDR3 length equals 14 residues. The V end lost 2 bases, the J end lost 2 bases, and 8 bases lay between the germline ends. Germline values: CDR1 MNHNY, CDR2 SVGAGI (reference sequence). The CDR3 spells CASSYRGNTDTQYF. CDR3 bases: TGTGCCAGCAGTTACCGGGGTAACACAGATACGCAGTATTTT.

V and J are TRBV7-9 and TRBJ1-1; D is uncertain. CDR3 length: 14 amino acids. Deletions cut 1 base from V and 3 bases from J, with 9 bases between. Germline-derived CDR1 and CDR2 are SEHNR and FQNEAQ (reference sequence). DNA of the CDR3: TGTGCCAGCAGCTTAGGAACCGGGGACACTGAAGCTTTCTTT. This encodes CASSLGTGDTEAFF.

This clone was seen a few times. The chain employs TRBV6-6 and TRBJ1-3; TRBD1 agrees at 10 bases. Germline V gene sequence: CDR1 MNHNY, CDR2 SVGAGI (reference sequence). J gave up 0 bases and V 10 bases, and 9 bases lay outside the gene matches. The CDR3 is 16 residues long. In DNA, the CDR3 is TGTGCCATACAACCGGGACAGGGGAACTCTGGAAACACCATATATTTT. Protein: CAIQPGQGNSGNTIYF.

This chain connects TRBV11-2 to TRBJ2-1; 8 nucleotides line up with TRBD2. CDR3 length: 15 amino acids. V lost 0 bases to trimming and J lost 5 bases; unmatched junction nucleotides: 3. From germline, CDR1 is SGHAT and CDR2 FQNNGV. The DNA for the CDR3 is TGTGCCAGCAGCTTAGAGAGCGGGAGCAACAATGAGCAGTTCTTC. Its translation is CASSLESGSNNEQFF.

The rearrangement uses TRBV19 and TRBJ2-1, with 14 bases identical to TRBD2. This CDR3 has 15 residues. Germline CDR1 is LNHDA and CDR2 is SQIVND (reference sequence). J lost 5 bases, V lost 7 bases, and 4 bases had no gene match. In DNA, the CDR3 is TGTGCCAGTATCAAGACTAGCGGGAGGGACAATGAGCAGTTCTTC. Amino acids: CASIKTSGRDNEQFF.

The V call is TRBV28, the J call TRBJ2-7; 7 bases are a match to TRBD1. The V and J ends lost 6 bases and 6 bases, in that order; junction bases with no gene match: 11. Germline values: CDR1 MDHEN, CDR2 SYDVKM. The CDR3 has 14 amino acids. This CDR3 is CASRPGQPRVEQYF. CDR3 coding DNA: TGTGCCAGCAGGCCGGGACAGCCTCGAGTCGAGCAGTACTTC. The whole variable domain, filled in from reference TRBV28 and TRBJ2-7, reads DVKVTQSSRYLVKRTGEKVFLECVQDMDHENMFWYRQDPGLGLRLIYFSYDVKMKEKGDIPEGYSVSREKKERFSLILESASTNQTSMYLCASRPGQPRVEQYFGPGTRLTVT.

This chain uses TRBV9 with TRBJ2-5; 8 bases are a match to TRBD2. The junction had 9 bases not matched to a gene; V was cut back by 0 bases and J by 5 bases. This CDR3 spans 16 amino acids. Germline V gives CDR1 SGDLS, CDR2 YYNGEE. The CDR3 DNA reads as TGTGCCAGCAGCGTAGGGGTTAGCGGGGCGGGGGAGACCCAGTACTTC. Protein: CASSVGVSGAGETQYF. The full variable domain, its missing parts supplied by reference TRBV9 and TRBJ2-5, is DSGVTQTPKHLITATGQRVTLRCSPRSGDLSVYWYQQSLDQGLQFLIQYYNGEERAKGNILERFSAQQFPDLHSELNLSSLELGDSALYFCASSVGVSGAGETQYFGPGTRLLVL.

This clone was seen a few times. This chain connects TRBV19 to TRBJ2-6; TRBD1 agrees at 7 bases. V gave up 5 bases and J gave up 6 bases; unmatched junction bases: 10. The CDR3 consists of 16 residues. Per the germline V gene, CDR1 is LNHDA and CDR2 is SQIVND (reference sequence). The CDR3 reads CASSSGAGGQANVLTF. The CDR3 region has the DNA TGTGCCAGTAGTTCTGGCGCAGGGGGTCAGGCCAACGTCCTGACTTTC. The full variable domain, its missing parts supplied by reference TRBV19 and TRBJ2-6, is DGGITQSPKYLFRKEGQNVTLSCEQNLNHDAMYWYRQDPGQGLRLIYYSQIVNDFQKGDIAEGYSVSREKKESFPLTVTSAQKNPTAFYLCASSSGAGGQANVLTFGAGSRLTVL.